The 18 T cell receptor beta chains presented below share a single source sample, sequenced in a study of blood T cell repertoires in COVID-19. Produced via immunoSEQ multiplex PCR; TCRdb's table is partial and in-frame only. This sample has 20,000 to 25,000 clones, with over 75% found just once. Sequenced: peripheral blood. These receptors all come from a man in his fifties with active COVID-19.

The chain combines TRBV6-6 with TRBJ1-1, with 8 bases that match TRBD1. The CDR3 sequence is 13 residues long. Losses at the gene ends were 8 bases for V and 0 bases for J; bases not matched to a gene: 2. Germline V gene sequence: CDR1 MNHNY, CDR2 SVGAGI (reference sequence). The CDR3 DNA is TGTGCCAGCTGGACAGGGATGAACACTGAAGCTTTCTTT. Translating gives CASWTGMNTEAFF.

This clone was observed a handful of times. The CDR3: CASSVGISQGVDTIYF. CDR3 in DNA: TGTGCCAGCAGCGTAGGGATTTCGCAGGGCGTAGACACCATATATTTT. This chain joins TRBV9 and TRBJ1-3, with D possibly being TRBD1 (5 bases). The CDR3 is 16 residues long. V shed 0 bases and J shed 8 bases, with 18 bases lying between them. Germline loops: CDR1 SGDLS, CDR2 YYNGEE. The full variable domain, completed using reference TRBV9 and TRBJ1-3, is DSGVTQTPKHLITATGQRVTLRCSPRSGDLSVYWYQQSLDQGLQFLIQYYNGEERAKGNILERFSAQQFPDLHSELNLSSLELGDSALYFCASSVGISQGVDTIYFGEGSWLTVV.

The gene calls are TRBV5-1 and TRBJ1-4, with 12 bases that match TRBD1. This CDR3 is 15 amino acids long. Germline-derived CDR1 and CDR2 are SGHRS and YFSETQ. The junction had 8 bases not matched to a gene; V was cut back by 3 bases and J by 11 bases. In nucleotides, the CDR3 is TGCGCCAGCAGCTACTCCGGGACAGGGGGCGCGAAACTGTTTTTT. It codes for CASSYSGTGGAKLFF.

This clone came up a few times. This chain connects TRBV7-9 to TRBJ2-7; 7 nucleotides align to TRBD1. Per the germline V gene, CDR1 is SEHNR and CDR2 is FQNEAQ (reference sequence). The V and J ends lost 3 bases and 0 bases, in that order; junction bases with no gene match: 5. The CDR3 sequence is 15 residues long. The CDR3 bases are TGTGCCAGCAGCTTGGGGACAGTGCGCTCCTACGAGCAGTACTTC. Translated: CASSLGTVRSYEQYF. Full variable domain (rest looked up from reference TRBV7-9 and TRBJ2-7): DTGVSQNPRHKITKRGQNVTFRCDPISEHNRLYWYRQTLGQGPEFLTYFQNEAQLEKSRLLSDRFSAERPKGSFSTLEIQRTEQGDSAMYLCASSLGTVRSYEQYFGPGTRLTVT.

The rearrangement uses TRBV7-9 and TRBJ2-5, with 11 bases that match TRBD1. Trimming took 4 bases from V and 2 from J; bases not matched to a gene: 3. Germline V gene data show CDR1 as SEHNR and CDR2 as FQNEAQ (reference sequence). CDR3 length: 15 residues. The CDR3 loop reads CASSWGQGEQETQYF. The CDR3 DNA sequence: TGTGCCAGCAGCTGGGGACAGGGGGAGCAAGAGACCCAGTACTTC.

This CDR3 reads CASSQRQLDSPLHF. The CDR3 nucleotides are TGTGCCAGCAGCCAAAGACAGTTGGATTCACCCCTCCACTTT. The chain links TRBV4-2 to TRBJ1-6; D perhaps matches TRBD1 (5 bases). This CDR3 has 14 amino acids. V was trimmed by 2 bases and J by 8 bases, leaving 10 bases between them. Per germline, CDR1 LGHNA and CDR2 YNFKEQ.

This chain links TRBV20-1 with TRBJ2-3, with D unclear. CDR3 length equals 10 residues. V lost 8 bases, J lost 0 bases, and 3 bases lay in between. Looked up from germline, CDR1 is DFQATT and CDR2 is SNEGSKA (reference sequence). As DNA, the CDR3 is TGCAGTCTAAGCACAGATACGCAGTATTTT. It codes for CSLSTDTQYF.

The genes are TRBV19 and TRBJ2-3, with 14 nucleotides matching TRBD2. Germline V gene sequence: CDR1 LNHDA, CDR2 SQIVND (reference sequence). The V and J ends lost 6 bases and 0 bases, in that order; junction bases with no gene match: 14. The CDR3 loop spans 20 amino acids. The CDR3 region has the DNA TGTGCCAGTAGCGGTCCCGGGACTAGCGGGGGAGGTCCTAGCACAGATACGCAGTATTTT. The encoded protein is CASSGPGTSGGGPSTDTQYF.

The chain couples TRBV6-5 to TRBJ1-1, with D uncertain. The germline V gene encodes CDR1 MNHEY and CDR2 SVGAGI. This CDR3 is 14 amino acids long. The V end lost 6 bases, the J end lost 0 bases, and 11 bases lay between the germline ends. The CDR3 sequence: CASSTDTLNTEAFF. Written as DNA, the CDR3 is TGTGCCAGCAGCACCGACACCCTGAACACTGAAGCTTTCTTT.

The rearrangement links TRBV2 to TRBJ2-3; the match to TRBD1 covers 8 bases. This CDR3 is 15 amino acids long. Germline lookup yields CDR1 SNHLY and CDR2 FYNNEI. V gave up 6 bases and J gave up 2 bases; unmatched junction bases: 7. The DNA of the CDR3 is TGTGCCAGCAGATGGGACAGGATTAACACAGATACGCAGTATTTT. Protein product: CASRWDRINTDTQYF.

This chain uses TRBV13 with TRBJ1-3; D call uncertain. With 2 bases removed from V and 1 base from J, the gap between germline ends came to 3 bases. Per germline, CDR1 PRHDT and CDR2 FYEKMQ (reference sequence). The CDR3 length is 13 residues. The CDR3 DNA sequence: TGTGCCAGCAGCTTACGTTCTGGAAACACCATATATTTT. Translation gives CASSLRSGNTIYF.

This clone occurred once. The chain recombines TRBV7-8 with TRBJ1-1; D might be TRBD1 (5 bases). Per germline, CDR1 SGHVS and CDR2 FQNEAQ. V was clipped by 3 bases and J by 5 bases, with 13 bases between them. The CDR3 is 14 residues long. DNA of the CDR3: TGTGCCAGCAGCTTTCGGGGGGACGGGACTGAAGCTTTCTTT. This sequence encodes CASSFRGDGTEAFF.

The chain couples TRBV5-4 to TRBJ2-5, with 9 bases aligning to TRBD2. V shed 3 bases and J 5 bases; nucleotides not matched to a gene: 5. This CDR3 has 14 residues. CDR1 and CDR2 from the germline V gene are SGHNT and YYREEE (reference sequence). Written as DNA, the CDR3 is TGTGCCAGCAGCTCCGAGCGGGGGGCGGAGACCCAGTACTTC. Its protein product is CASSSERGAETQYF.

This chain links TRBV18 with TRBJ2-1, with TRBD2 matching over 10 bases. The germline gives CDR1 KGHSH, CDR2 LQKENI. The CDR3 is made up of 16 amino acids. Germline trimming cut 3 bases from V and 6 bases from J; bases unmatched to any gene: 8. CDR3 amino acids: CASSPIPTSGLNEQFF. In nucleotides, the CDR3 is TGTGCCAGCTCACCGATACCGACTAGCGGGCTCAATGAGCAGTTCTTC.

The rearrangement uses TRBV9 and TRBJ2-1; TRBD2 matches at 11 bases. From germline, CDR1 is SGDLS and CDR2 YYNGEE. The length of the CDR3 is 16 residues. Trimming at V came to 0 bases and at J to 4 bases, leaving 3 bases not matched to a gene. The CDR3 region is CASSVASGGFYNEQFF. The CDR3 DNA is TGTGCCAGCAGCGTAGCTAGCGGGGGGTTTTACAATGAGCAGTTCTTC.

V is TRBV7-2 and J is TRBJ1-5, with 7 nucleotides matching TRBD1. The V segment lost 5 bases and the J segment 11 bases; nucleotides outside the gene matches: 15. Germline loops: CDR1 SGHTA, CDR2 FQGNSA. The CDR3 covers 15 residues. CDR3: CASSPSFGTARAQHF. DNA for the CDR3: TGTGCCAGCAGCCCTTCCTTCGGGACAGCCAGGGCCCAGCATTTT.

The V gene is TRBV4-3, the J gene TRBJ1-4, with TRBD1 identical over 7 bases. The V gene end was trimmed by 1 base and the J gene end by 8 bases; junction bases not matched to a gene: 4. The CDR3 is 14 amino acids. CDR1 and CDR2 (germline): LGHNA, YSLEER. CDR3 sequence reads: CASSQGTGREKLFF. CDR3 DNA: TGCGCCAGCAGCCAAGGGACAGGCAGGGAAAAACTGTTTTTT.

V is TRBV7-3 and J is TRBJ2-1; 14 positions agree with TRBD2. The V segment lost 3 bases and the J segment 8 bases; nucleotides outside the gene matches: 3. CDR3 length: 15 residues. Germline CDR1 and CDR2: SGHTA and FQGTGA. This CDR3 reads CASSLTSGGAHEQFF. CDR3 sequence (DNA): TGTGCCAGCAGCTTGACTAGCGGGGGGGCCCATGAGCAGTTCTTC.